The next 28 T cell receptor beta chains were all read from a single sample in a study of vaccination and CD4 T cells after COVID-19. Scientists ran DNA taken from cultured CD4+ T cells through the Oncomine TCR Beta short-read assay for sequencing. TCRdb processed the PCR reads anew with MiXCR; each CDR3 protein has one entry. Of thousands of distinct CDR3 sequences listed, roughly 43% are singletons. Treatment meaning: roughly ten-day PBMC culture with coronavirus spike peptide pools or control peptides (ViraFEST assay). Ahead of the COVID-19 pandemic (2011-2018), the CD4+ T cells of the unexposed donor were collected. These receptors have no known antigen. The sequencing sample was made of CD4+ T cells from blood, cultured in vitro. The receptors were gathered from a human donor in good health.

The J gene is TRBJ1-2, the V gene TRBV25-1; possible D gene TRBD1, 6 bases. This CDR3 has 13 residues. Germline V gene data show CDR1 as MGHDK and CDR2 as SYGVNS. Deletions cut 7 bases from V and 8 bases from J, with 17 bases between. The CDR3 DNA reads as TGTGCCAGCAATGGCCGGGGGGCTCACGGCTACACCTTC. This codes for CASNGRGAHGYTF.

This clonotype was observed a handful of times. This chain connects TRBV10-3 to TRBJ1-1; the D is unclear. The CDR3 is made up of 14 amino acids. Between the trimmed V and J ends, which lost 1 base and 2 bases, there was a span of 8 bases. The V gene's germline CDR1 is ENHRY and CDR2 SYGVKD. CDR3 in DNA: TGTGCCATCAGTGAGTACACCGCAAACACTGAAGCTTTCTTT. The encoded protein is CAISEYTANTEAFF.

The CDR3 region is CASSLSGAVGEAFF. In nucleotides, the CDR3 is TGTGCCAGCAGCTTATCAGGGGCGGTGGGTGAAGCTTTCTTT. The chain combines TRBV7-9 with TRBJ1-1; TRBD1 might be the D (6 bases). V lost 2 bases and J 7 bases, leaving 14 bases between the germline ends. Germline CDR1 reads SEHNR; CDR2 reads FQNEAQ (reference sequence). The CDR3 is 14 amino acids.

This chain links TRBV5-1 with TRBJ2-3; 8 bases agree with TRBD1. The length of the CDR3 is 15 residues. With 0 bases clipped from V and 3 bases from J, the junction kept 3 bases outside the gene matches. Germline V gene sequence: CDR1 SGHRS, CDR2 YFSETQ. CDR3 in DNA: TGCGCCAGCAGCTTGGAACAGGGGGTGACAGATACGCAGTATTTT. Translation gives CASSLEQGVTDTQYF. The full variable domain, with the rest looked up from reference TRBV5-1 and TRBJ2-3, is KAGVTQTPRYLIKTRGQQVTLSCSPISGHRSVSWYQQTPGQGLQFLFEYFSETQRNKGNFPGRFSGRQFSNSRSEMNVSTLELGDSALYLCASSLEQGVTDTQYFGPGTRLTVL.

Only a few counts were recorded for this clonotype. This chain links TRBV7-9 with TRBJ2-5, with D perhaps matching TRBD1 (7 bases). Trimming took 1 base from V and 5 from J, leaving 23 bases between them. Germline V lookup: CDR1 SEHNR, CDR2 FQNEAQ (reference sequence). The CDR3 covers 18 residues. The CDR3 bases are TGTGCCAGCAGCTTAGTGACACTGACAGGGAGGCTCCGGGAGACCCAGTACTTC. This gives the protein CASSLVTLTGRLRETQYF.

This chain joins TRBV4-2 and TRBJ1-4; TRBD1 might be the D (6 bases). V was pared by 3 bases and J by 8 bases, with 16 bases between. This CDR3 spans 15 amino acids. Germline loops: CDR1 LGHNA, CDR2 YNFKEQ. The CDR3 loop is CASSQPGALGEKLFF. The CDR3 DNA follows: TGTGCCAGCAGCCAGCCGGGGGCGCTGGGGGAAAAACTGTTTTTT.

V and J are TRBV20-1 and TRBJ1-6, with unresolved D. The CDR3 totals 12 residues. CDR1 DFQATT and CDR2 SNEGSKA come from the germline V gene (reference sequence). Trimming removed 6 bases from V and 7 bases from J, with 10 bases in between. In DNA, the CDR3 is TGCAGTGCCCTGGTTAGGAATTCACCCCTCCACTTT. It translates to CSALVRNSPLHF.

This CDR3 reads CASSQRAGPGSRDTGELFF. The CDR3 DNA follows: TGTGCCAGCAGTCAAAGGGCGGGGCCCGGGAGCCGCGACACCGGGGAGCTGTTTTTT. The chain carries TRBV27 and TRBJ2-2; D might be TRBD2 (6 bases). This CDR3 is built from 19 residues. The V end was cut by 5 bases, the J end by 3 bases, with 25 bases between. Per the germline V gene, CDR1 is MNHEY and CDR2 is SMNVEV (reference sequence).

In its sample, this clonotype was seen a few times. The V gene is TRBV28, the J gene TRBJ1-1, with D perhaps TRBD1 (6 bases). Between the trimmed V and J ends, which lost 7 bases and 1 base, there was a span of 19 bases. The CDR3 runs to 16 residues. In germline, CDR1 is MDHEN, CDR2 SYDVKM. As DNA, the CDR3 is TGTGCCAGCATGAGTCTGGCAGGGGCCGGGAACACTGAAGCTTTCTTT. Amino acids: CASMSLAGAGNTEAFF. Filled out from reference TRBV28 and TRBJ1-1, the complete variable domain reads DVKVTQSSRYLVKRTGEKVFLECVQDMDHENMFWYRQDPGLGLRLIYFSYDVKMKEKGDIPEGYSVSREKKERFSLILESASTNQTSMYLCASMSLAGAGNTEAFFGQGTRLTVV.

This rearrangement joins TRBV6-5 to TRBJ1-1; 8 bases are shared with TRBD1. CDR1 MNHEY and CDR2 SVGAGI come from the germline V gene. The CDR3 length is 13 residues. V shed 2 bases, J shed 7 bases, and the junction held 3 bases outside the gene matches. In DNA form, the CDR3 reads TGTGCCAGCAGTTACCGACAGGGGAATGAAGCTTTCTTT. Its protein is CASSYRQGNEAFF.

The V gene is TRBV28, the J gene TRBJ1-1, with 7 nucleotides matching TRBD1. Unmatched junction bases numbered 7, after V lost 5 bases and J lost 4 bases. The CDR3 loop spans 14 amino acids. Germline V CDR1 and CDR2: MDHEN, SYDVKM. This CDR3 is CASSEQGSGTEAFF. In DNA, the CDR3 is TGTGCCAGCAGTGAACAGGGGTCGGGCACTGAAGCTTTCTTT.

The chain's CDR3 is CASSPGIGGGELFF. The CDR3 region has the DNA TGTGCCAGCAGTCCCGGGATAGGAGGCGGGGAGCTGTTTTTT. The rearrangement uses TRBV12-3 or TRBV12-4 and TRBJ2-2; the D gene is possibly TRBD2 (5 bases). The CDR3 has 14 amino acids. The V end was cut by 5 bases, the J end by 7 bases, with 14 bases between.

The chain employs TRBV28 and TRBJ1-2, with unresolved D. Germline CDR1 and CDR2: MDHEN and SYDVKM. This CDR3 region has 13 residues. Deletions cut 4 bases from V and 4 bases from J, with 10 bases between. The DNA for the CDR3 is TGTGCCAGCAGTTCCCGGAGGATCTATGGCTACACCTTC. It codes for CASSSRRIYGYTF.

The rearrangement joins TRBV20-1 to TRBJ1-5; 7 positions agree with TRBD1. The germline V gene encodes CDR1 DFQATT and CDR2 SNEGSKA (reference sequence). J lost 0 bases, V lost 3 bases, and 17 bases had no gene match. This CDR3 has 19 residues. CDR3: CSARDPWDSLGYSNQPQHF. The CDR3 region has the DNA TGCAGTGCTAGGGATCCCTGGGACAGCTTGGGCTATAGCAATCAGCCCCAGCATTTT.

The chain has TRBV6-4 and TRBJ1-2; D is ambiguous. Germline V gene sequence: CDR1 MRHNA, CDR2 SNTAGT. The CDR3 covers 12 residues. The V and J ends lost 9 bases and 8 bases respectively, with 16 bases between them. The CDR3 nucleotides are TGTGCCAGTTATTCCCGAAATGACGGCTACACCTTC. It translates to CASYSRNDGYTF.

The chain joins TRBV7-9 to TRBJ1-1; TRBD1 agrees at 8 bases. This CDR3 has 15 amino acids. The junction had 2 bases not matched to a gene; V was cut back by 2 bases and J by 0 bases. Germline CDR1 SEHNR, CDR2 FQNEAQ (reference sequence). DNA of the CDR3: TGTGCCAGCAGCTTACAGGGGGCGGTGAACACTGAAGCTTTCTTT. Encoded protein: CASSLQGAVNTEAFF.

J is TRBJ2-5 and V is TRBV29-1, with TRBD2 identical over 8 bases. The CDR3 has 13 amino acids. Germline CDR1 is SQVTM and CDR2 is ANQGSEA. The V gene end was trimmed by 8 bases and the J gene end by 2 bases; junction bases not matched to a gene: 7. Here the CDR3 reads CSTGLDIQETQYF. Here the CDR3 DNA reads TGCAGCACGGGACTAGATATACAAGAGACCCAGTACTTC.

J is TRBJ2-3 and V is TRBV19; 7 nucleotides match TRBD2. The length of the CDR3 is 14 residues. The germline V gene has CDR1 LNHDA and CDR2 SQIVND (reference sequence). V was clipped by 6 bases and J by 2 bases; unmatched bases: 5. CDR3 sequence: CASRERGPTDTQYF. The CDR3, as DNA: TGTGCCAGTAGGGAGCGGGGCCCCACAGATACGCAGTATTTT.

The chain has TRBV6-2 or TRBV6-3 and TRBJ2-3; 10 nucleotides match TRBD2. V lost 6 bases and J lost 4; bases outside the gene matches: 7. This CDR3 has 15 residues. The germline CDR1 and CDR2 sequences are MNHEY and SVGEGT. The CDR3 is CASRGSGGPADTQYF. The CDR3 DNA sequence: TGTGCCAGCAGGGGTAGCGGGGGGCCAGCAGATACGCAGTATTTT.

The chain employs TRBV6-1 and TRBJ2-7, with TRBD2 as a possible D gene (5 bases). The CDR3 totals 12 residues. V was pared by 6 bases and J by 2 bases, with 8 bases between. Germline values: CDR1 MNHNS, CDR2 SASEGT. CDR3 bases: TGTGCCAGCAGGGACTTAGCCTACGAGCAGTACTTC. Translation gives CASRDLAYEQYF.

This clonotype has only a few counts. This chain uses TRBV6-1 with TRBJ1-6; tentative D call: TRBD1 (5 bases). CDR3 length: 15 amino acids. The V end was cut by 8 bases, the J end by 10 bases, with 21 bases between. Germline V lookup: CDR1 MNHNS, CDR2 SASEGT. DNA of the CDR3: TGTGCCAGCTTAAAATGGGGCAGGGTGGCGTCACCCCTCCACTTT. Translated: CASLKWGRVASPLHF.

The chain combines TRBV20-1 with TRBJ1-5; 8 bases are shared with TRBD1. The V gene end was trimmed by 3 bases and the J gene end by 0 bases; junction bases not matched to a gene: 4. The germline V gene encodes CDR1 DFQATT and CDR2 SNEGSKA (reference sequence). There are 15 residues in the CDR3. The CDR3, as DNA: TGCAGTGCTAGGCCGGGACAGGTTAGCAATCAGCCCCAGCATTTT. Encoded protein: CSARPGQVSNQPQHF.

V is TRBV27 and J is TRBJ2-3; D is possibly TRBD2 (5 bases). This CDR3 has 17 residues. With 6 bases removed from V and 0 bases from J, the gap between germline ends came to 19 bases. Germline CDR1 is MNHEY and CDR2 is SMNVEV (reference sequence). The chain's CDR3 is CASSDYAAAPSTDTQYF. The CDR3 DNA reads TGTGCCAGCAGCGACTATGCGGCGGCGCCTAGCACAGATACGCAGTATTTT.

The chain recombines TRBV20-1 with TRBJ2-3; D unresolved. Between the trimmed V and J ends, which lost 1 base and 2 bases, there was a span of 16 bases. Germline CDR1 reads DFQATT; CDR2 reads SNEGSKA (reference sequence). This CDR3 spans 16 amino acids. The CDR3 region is CSARGPGPGPTDTQYF. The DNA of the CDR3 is TGCAGTGCTAGAGGACCAGGTCCCGGGCCCACAGATACGCAGTATTTT.

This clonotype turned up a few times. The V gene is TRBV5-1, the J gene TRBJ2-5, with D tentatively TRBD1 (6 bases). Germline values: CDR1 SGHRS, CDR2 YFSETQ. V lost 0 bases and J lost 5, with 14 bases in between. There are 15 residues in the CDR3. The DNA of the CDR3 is TGCGCCAGCAGCTTGGCCAGGGGCGCGAGGGAGACCCAGTACTTC. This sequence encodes CASSLARGARETQYF.

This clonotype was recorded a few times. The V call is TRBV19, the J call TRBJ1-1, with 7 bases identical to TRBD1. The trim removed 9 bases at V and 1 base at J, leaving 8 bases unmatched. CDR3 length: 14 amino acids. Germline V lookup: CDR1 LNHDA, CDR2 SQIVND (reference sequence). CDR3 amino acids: CARLRDRANTEAFF. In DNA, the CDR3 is TGTGCCAGACTCCGGGACAGAGCGAACACTGAAGCTTTCTTT.

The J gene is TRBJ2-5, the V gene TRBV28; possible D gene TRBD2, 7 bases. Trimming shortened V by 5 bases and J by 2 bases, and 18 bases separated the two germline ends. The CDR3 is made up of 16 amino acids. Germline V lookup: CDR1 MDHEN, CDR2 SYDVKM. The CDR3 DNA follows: TGTGCCAGCAGTCCGCGGGGGCGAAAAAGGCAAGAGACCCAGTACTTC. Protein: CASSPRGRKRQETQYF.

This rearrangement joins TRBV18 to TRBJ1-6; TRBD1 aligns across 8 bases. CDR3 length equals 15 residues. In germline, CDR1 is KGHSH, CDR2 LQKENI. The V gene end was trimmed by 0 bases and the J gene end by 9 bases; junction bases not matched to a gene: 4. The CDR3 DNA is TGTGCCAGCTCACCACCGACAGGGGACGGTTCACCCCTCCACTTT. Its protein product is CASSPPTGDGSPLHF.